These 17 T cell receptor beta chains came from one sample sequenced in a study of blood T cell repertoires in COVID-19. Clones were sequenced by immunoSEQ multiplex PCR, and TCRdb holds only the in-frame ones, with some missing. The sample holds 300,000 to 450,000 clones; 88% are singletons and the top ten take approximately 1.2%. Sequenced input: PBMCs or T cells enriched from blood (not recorded which). The source of these receptors is a woman under 30 who had recovered from COVID-19.

The V gene is TRBV19, the J gene TRBJ2-7, with 11 bases identical to TRBD1. Germline values: CDR1 LNHDA, CDR2 SQIVND (reference sequence). The trim removed 4 bases at V and 7 bases at J, leaving 9 bases unmatched. The length of the CDR3 is 15 residues. CDR3 nucleotides: TGTGCCAGTAGTACACTAGGACAGGGGGCTGGGGAGCAGTACTTC. It specifies CASSTLGQGAGEQYF.

This clone was seen only a few times. The chain combines TRBV28 with TRBJ1-5, with D possibly TRBD1 on 5 matching bases. The V end lost 5 bases, the J end lost 4 bases, and 12 bases lay between the germline ends. Germline CDR1 MDHEN, CDR2 SYDVKM. This CDR3 has 14 amino acids. In DNA form, the CDR3 reads TGTGCCAGCAGTGATGGACATTCTAATCAGCCCCAGCATTTT. It is translated as CASSDGHSNQPQHF.

The chain has TRBV12-5 and TRBJ2-4, with TRBD2 as a possible D gene (5 bases). V gave up 5 bases and J gave up 10 bases, with 15 bases separating them. The CDR3 consists of 13 residues. Germline V gene lookup returns CDR1 LGHNT and CDR2 FRNRAP. CDR3: CASGPGGRGIQYF. CDR3 sequence (DNA): TGTGCTAGTGGTCCCGGAGGCAGAGGGATTCAGTACTTC.

This clone was seen only once. The J gene is TRBJ1-3, the V gene TRBV21-1; TRBD1 reflects the table's D call only, with no check against the DNA. TRBV21-1 is a pseudogene locus. This CDR3 has 16 amino acids. This chain's CDR3 is CASSADRGKGGNTIYF. Written as DNA, the CDR3 is TGTGCCAGCAGCGCGGACAGGGGTAAAGGAGGAAACACCATATATTTT.

This clone has only one observation. This chain connects TRBV7-9 to TRBJ2-5; a possible D gene is TRBD2 (5 bases). V was pared by 2 bases and J by 3 bases, with 7 bases between. The CDR3 spans 13 residues. Germline assignment: CDR1 SEHNR and CDR2 FQNEAQ (reference sequence). In DNA form, the CDR3 reads TGTGCCAGCAGCTTAAGCGGTGAAGAGACCCAGTACTTC. Residues: CASSLSGEETQYF.

This chain uses TRBV6-2 or TRBV6-3 with TRBJ2-7; D is possibly TRBD1 (5 bases). The CDR3 covers 15 residues. Germline V gene lookup returns CDR1 MNHEY and CDR2 SVGEGT. Trimming took 2 bases from V and 2 from J, leaving 13 bases between them. For the CDR3, the DNA is TGTGCCAGCAGTTACCTGTTTACAGGAACCTACGAGCAGTACTTC. It translates to CASSYLFTGTYEQYF.

The chain recombines TRBV6-6 with TRBJ2-5, with TRBD1 as a possible D gene (5 bases). Deletions cut 3 bases from V and 5 bases from J, with 13 bases between. Germline CDR1 is MNHNY and CDR2 is SVGAGI (reference sequence). The CDR3 is made up of 14 amino acids. The CDR3 protein is CASSYAQGRETQYF. DNA for the CDR3: TGTGCCAGCAGTTATGCCCAGGGCAGGGAGACCCAGTACTTC.

For this clone: The same CDR3 also results from other DNA sequences found in this sample. The rearrangement joins TRBV28 to TRBJ2-5; D might be TRBD1 (8 bases). The germline gives CDR1 MDHEN, CDR2 SYDVKM. V was pared by 2 bases and J by 5 bases, with 15 bases between. This CDR3 spans 15 amino acids. CDR3 sequence: CASSLGQGGRETQYF. In nucleotides, the CDR3 is TGTGCCAGCAGTTTAGGACAGGGAGGGCGCGAGACCCAGTACTTC.

The chain recombines TRBV19 with TRBJ2-7; the D gene is possibly TRBD2 (5 bases). The V end was cut by 5 bases, the J end by 6 bases, with 8 bases between. Germline V lookup: CDR1 LNHDA, CDR2 SQIVND (reference sequence). The CDR3 length is 11 residues. CDR3 protein: CASSAAGEQYF. The CDR3 DNA reads TGTGCCAGTAGTGCGGCGGGCGAGCAGTACTTC.

This chain connects TRBV21-1 to TRBJ2-7; the table's D call of TRBD2 was not tested on the DNA. TRBV21-1 is shown as a pseudogene. This CDR3 spans 14 amino acids. The chain's CDR3 is CALRRAGSKDEQYF. The CDR3 DNA sequence: TGTGCCTTACGGAGGGCAGGGTCGAAGGACGAGCAGTACTTC.

The DNA for the CDR3 is TGTGCCAGCAGTAAAACTCAGGGGGCCGGTCTGCATGAGCAGTTCTTC. Translating it yields CASSKTQGAGLHEQFF. V and J are TRBV27 and TRBJ2-1; the match to TRBD1 covers 8 bases. CDR1 is MNHEY, CDR2 SMNVEV, per germline (reference sequence). This CDR3 spans 16 amino acids. With 5 bases clipped from V and 8 bases from J, the junction kept 14 bases outside the gene matches.

V is TRBV28 and J is TRBJ1-5, with 7 bases that match TRBD1. V lost 6 bases and J lost 5; bases outside the gene matches: 7. CDR1 and CDR2 (germline): MDHEN, SYDVKM. The length of the CDR3 is 14 residues. The DNA of the CDR3 is TGTGCCAGCAGATCGGGACAGTCTTATCAGCCCCAGCATTTT. Amino acids: CASRSGQSYQPQHF.

The chain carries TRBV2 and TRBJ1-5; D ambiguous. Germline loops: CDR1 SNHLY, CDR2 FYNNEI. With 3 bases removed from V and 0 bases from J, the gap between germline ends came to 9 bases. The CDR3 runs 15 residues. The DNA for the CDR3 is TGTGCCAGCAGTGACCCCCTAAATAGCAATCAGCCCCAGCATTTT. Protein: CASSDPLNSNQPQHF. Full variable domain (missing parts from reference TRBV2 and TRBJ1-5): EPEVTQTPSHQVTQMGQEVILRCVPISNHLYFYWYRQILGQKVEFLVSFYNNEISEKSEIFDDQFSVERPDGSNFTLKIRSTKLEDSAMYFCASSDPLNSNQPQHFGDGTRLSIL.

This chain connects TRBV2 to TRBJ2-3; no clear D. CDR1 SNHLY and CDR2 FYNNEI come from the germline V gene. The CDR3 covers 11 residues. Trimming took 6 bases from V and 5 from J, leaving 6 bases between them. The CDR3, as DNA: TGTGCCAGCAGGCTAATAGATACGCAGTATTTT. Translated, it gives CASRLIDTQYF. Supplemented by reference TRBV2 and TRBJ2-3, the full variable domain reads EPEVTQTPSHQVTQMGQEVILRCVPISNHLYFYWYRQILGQKVEFLVSFYNNEISEKSEIFDDQFSVERPDGSNFTLKIRSTKLEDSAMYFCASRLIDTQYFGPGTRLTVL.

This chain joins TRBV2 and TRBJ1-2; 9 bases align to TRBD1. The germline CDR1 and CDR2 sequences are SNHLY and FYNNEI. V lost 2 bases, J lost 7 bases, and 5 bases stayed unmatched. This CDR3 has 14 residues. CDR3 DNA sequence: TGTGCCAGCAGTGAACTACAGGGGGCGTCTGGCTACACCTTC. Translating it yields CASSELQGASGYTF.

This chain joins TRBV7-2 and TRBJ2-1, with 7 bases aligning to TRBD1. This CDR3 has 14 amino acids. The V and J ends lost 5 bases and 6 bases, in that order; junction bases with no gene match: 7. Germline V CDR1 and CDR2: SGHTA, FQGNSA. This CDR3 reads CASSGDSIFNEQFF. In DNA, the CDR3 is TGTGCCAGCAGCGGGGACAGCATTTTCAATGAGCAGTTCTTC.

There are a few counts of this clone. The CDR3 DNA follows: TGCGCCAGCAGTCCCGGCCTAGTCAATGAGCAGTTCTTC. Translation: CASSPGLVNEQFF. V and J are TRBV10-1 and TRBJ2-1; D gene unclear. V gave up 5 bases and J gave up 6 bases, with 11 bases separating them. Germline V gives CDR1 WNHNN, CDR2 SYGVQD (reference sequence). The CDR3 consists of 13 residues.